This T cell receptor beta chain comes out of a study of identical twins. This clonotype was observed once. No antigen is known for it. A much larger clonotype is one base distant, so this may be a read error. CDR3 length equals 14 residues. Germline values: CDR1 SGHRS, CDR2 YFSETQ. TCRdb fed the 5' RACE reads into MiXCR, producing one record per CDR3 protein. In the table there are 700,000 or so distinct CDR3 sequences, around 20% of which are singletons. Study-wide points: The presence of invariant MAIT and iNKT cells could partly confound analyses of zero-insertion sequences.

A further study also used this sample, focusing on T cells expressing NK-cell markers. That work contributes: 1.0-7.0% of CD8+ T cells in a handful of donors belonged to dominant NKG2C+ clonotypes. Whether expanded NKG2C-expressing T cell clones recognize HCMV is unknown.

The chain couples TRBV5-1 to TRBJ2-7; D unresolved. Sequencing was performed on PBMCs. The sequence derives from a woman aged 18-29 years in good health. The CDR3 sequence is CASSSAVTAYKQYF. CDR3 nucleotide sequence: TGCGCCAGCAGCTCGGCGGTGACCGCCTACAAGCAGTACTTC.